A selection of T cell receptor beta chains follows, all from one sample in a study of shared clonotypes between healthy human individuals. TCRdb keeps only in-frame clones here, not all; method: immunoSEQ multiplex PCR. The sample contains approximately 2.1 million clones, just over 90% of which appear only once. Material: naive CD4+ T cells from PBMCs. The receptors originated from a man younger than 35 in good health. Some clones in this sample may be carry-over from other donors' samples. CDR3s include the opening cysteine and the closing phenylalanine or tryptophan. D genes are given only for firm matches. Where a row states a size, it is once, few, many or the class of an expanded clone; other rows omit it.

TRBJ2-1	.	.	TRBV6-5	TGTGCCAGCAGTTACGGGCCCGGCGTGTATGAGCAGTTCTTC	CASSYGPGVYEQFF
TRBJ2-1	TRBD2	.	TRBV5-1	TGCGCCACGGGGAGGGGAGGGCCCTATGAGCAGTTCTTC	CATGRGGPYEQFF
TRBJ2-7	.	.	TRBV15	TGTGCCACCAGCAGAACAGGACACTCCTACGAGCAGTACTTC	CATSRTGHSYEQYF
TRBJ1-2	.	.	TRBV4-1	TGCGCCAGCAGCCAAACCCTACCCCGGGATGGCTACACCTTC	CASSQTLPRDGYTF
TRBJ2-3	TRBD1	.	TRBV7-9	TGTGCCAGCAGCGAGGGACAGTTTAGCACAGATACGCAGTATTTT	CASSEGQFSTDTQYF
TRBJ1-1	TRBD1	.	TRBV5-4	TGTGCCAGCAGCCCGGGCGGACAGGCGGTCACTGAAGCTTTCTTT	CASSPGGQAVTEAFF
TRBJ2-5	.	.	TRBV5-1	TGCGCCAGCAGCCCCCGGACGGAGGTGGGGACCCAGTACTTC	CASSPRTEVGTQYF
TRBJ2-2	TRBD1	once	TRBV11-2	TGTGCCAGCAGCGAACTGCTGGGGGACAGGGTAAACACCGGGGAGCTGTTTTTT	CASSELLGDRVNTGELFF
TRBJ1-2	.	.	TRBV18	TGTGCCAGCTCACCACCCAGCACAGGCCTCTATGGCTACACCTTC	CASSPPSTGLYGYTF
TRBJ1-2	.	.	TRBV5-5	TGTGCCAGCAGCTTGGGCTCTAACTATGGCTACACCTTC	CASSLGSNYGYTF
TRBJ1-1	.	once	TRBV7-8	TGTGCCAGCAGACCCCCGGGTCTGAGGGGCACTGAAGCTTTCTTT	CASRPPGLRGTEAFF
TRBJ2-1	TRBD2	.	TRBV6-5	TGTGCCAGCAGTTACTCGGGACTATGGGGGAATGAGCAGTTCTTC	CASSYSGLWGNEQFF
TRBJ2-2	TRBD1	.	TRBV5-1	TGCGCCAGCAGCCCGACAGGGTCCGCGAACACCGGGGAGCTGTTTTTT	CASSPTGSANTGELFF
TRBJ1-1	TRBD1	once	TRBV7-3	TGTGCCAGCAGCGCGACGACAGGGCGGGCTTTCTTT	CASSATTGRAFF
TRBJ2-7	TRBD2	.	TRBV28	TGTGCCAGCAGTCCCCCTGGACTAGCGGGATCCTACGAGCAGTACTTC	CASSPPGLAGSYEQYF
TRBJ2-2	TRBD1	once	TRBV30	TGTGCCTGGAGTCAAGGCCTGCAGGGGGCGAACACCGGGGAGCTGTTTTTT	CAWSQGLQGANTGELFF
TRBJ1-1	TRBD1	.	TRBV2	TGTGCCAGCAGAAGACAGGGGAACACTGAAGCTTTCTTT	CASRRQGNTEAFF
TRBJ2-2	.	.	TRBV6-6	TGTGCCAGCAGTTACGGCTTTACCGGGGAGCTGTTTTTT	CASSYGFTGELFF
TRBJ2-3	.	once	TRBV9	TGTGCCAGCAGCGTAGACAGTTCCGATACGCAGTATTTT	CASSVDSSDTQYF
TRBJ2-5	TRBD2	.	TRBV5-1	TGCGCCAGCAGCCCGAGTGTAGCGGGAGGGTTAGAGACCCAGTACTTC	CASSPSVAGGLETQYF
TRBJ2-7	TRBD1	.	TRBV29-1	TGCAGCGTTGGGGGACAGGGACCAATTTCCTACGAGCAGTACTTC	CSVGGQGPISYEQYF
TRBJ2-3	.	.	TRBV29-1	TGCAGCGTTGAAGATGGCAGGGGAGGGGATACGCAGTATTTT	CSVEDGRGGDTQYF
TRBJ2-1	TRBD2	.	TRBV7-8	TGTGCCAGCAGCGGAGTAAGCGGGAGCTCCTACAATGAGCAGTTCTTC	CASSGVSGSSYNEQFF
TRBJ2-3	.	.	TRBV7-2	TGTGCCAGCAGCCTATACGGGACAGATACGCAGTATTTT	CASSLYGTDTQYF
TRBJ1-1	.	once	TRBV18	TGTGCCAGCTCCCTGCGGGATGGGGATTCGGCTTTCTTT	CASSLRDGDSAFF
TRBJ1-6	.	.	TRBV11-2	TGTGCCAGCAGCACTACCGGGGGGGGACCCCTCCACTTT	CASSTTGGGPLHF
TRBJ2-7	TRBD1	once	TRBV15	TGTGCCACCAGCAGGGAGGACAGGGTAGTGTACGAGCAGTACTTC	CATSREDRVVYEQYF
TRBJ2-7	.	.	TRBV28	TGTGCCAGCCAACGGGGTCGGACAGACCTCTACGAGCAGTACTTC	CASQRGRTDLYEQYF
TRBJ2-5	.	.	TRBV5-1	TGCGCCAGCGGGATTGATTATTCCCAGTACTTC	CASGIDYSQYF
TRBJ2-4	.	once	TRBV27	TGTGCCAGCAGTTCCCCCCAACGCAAAAACATTCAGTACTTC	CASSSPQRKNIQYF
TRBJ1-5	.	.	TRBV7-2	TGTGCCAGCAGCCGAATAGGGTCTGAGGGCAATCAGCCCCAGCATTTT	CASSRIGSEGNQPQHF
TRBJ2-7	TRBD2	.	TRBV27	TGTGCCAGCAGTTTCAGCGGGGATTCCTTCCAGCAGTACTTC	CASSFSGDSFQQYF
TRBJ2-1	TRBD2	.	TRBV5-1	TGCGCCAGCAGCTTAGGACTAGCGGGGAACAATGAGCAGTTCTTC	CASSLGLAGNNEQFF
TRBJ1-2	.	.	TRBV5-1	TGCGCCAGCAGTCCCCAAGGGGATCGGCGTGGCTACACCTTC	CASSPQGDRRGYTF
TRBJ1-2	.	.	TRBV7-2	TGTGCCAGCAGCTTAGGGGCCTTCTGGACCTATGGCTACACCTTC	CASSLGAFWTYGYTF
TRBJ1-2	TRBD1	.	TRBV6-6	TGTGCCAGCAGTCGGGACAGGCAAAACTATGGCTACACCTTC	CASSRDRQNYGYTF
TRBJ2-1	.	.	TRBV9	TGTGCCAGCAGCGCGACTGGGACTGAAAGCAATGAGCAGTTCTTC	CASSATGTESNEQFF
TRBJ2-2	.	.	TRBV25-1	TGTGCCAGCAGTGACACCGGGACCAGCCGTACCGGGGAGCTGTTTTTT	CASSDTGTSRTGELFF
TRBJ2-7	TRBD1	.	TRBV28	TGTGCCAGCACCACAAACAGGGGGCTTAGTTCCTACGAGCAGTACTTC	CASTTNRGLSSYEQYF
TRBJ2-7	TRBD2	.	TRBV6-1	TGTGCCAGCAGTGTCAAACTAGCGGGAGGTTACGAGCAGTACTTC	CASSVKLAGGYEQYF
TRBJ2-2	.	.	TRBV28	TGTGCCAGCGGGAGCCGGAACACCGGGGAGCTGTTTTTT	CASGSRNTGELFF
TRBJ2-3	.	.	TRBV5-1	TGCGCCAGCAGCTTGTTACTCGACACAGATACGCAGTATTTT	CASSLLLDTDTQYF
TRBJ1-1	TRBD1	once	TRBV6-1	TGTGCCAGCAGTCCCGGACAGGCTATTTCTGAAGCTTTCTTT	CASSPGQAISEAFF
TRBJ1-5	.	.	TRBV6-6	TGTGCCAGCAAAACAGGGACTCAGCCCCAGCATTTT	CASKTGTQPQHF
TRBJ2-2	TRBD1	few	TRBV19	TGTGCCAGTAGGGCGCTAGACAGGGGCACCGGGGAGCTGTTTTTT	CASRALDRGTGELFF
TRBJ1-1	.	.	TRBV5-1	TGCGCCAGCAGCCCCTTCCGCTCAGGGACTGAAGCTTTCTTT	CASSPFRSGTEAFF
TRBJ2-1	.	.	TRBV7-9	TGTGCCAGCAGCTTACGCGGCCCAAAACACAATGAGCAGTTCTTC	CASSLRGPKHNEQFF
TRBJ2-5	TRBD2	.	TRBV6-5	TGTGCCAGCAAGCGGGGGTTCGGGCAAGAGACCCAGTACTTC	CASKRGFGQETQYF
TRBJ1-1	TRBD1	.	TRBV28	TGTGCCAGCAGTACACCAGGGGGCCTTGACACTGAAGCTTTCTTT	CASSTPGGLDTEAFF
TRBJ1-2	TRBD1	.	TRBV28	TGTGCCAGCAGTTTAACCCGGGACAGGGGACCTGGCTACACCTTC	CASSLTRDRGPGYTF
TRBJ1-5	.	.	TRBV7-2	TGTGCCAGCAGCTTAGGAGGGGCGGGCAATCAGCCCCAGCATTTT	CASSLGGAGNQPQHF
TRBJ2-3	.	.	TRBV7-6	TGTGCCAGCAGCTTCAGACAGGCGTCAGATACGCAGTATTTT	CASSFRQASDTQYF
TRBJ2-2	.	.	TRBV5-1	TGCGCCAGCAGCTTGGGTGCAGACCACACCGGGGAGCTGTTTTTT	CASSLGADHTGELFF
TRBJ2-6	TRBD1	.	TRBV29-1	TGCAGCGTTCGACAGGGGGCACTCACGGCCAACGTCCTGACTTTC	CSVRQGALTANVLTF